Shown below are 12 T cell receptor beta chains from a single sample sequenced in a study of identical twins. Each CDR3 protein gets one entry after TCRdb re-called the 5' RACE reads with MiXCR. The sample consists of 240,000 or so distinct CDR3 sequences, 5.5% to 7% of them appearing once. This sample was shared with a second study, whose subject was yellow fever vaccine responses in identical twins.

The sample comprised memory (CD45RO+) T cells sorted from blood. All receptors derive from a young woman in good health.

This clonotype was picked up a small number of times. The V call is TRBV15, the J call TRBJ2-7, with D perhaps TRBD2 (6 bases). This CDR3 has 15 residues. From germline, CDR1 is LNHNV and CDR2 YYDKDF (reference sequence). The germline V and J ends were trimmed by 0 bases and 5 bases, with 14 bases remaining between them. The DNA of the CDR3 is TGTGCCACCAGCAGAGATCGTCTAGCGCACCACGAGCAGTACTTC. This translates into CATSRDRLAHHEQYF.

V usage is TRBV13 and J usage is TRBJ2-1, with D perhaps TRBD1 (5 bases). The V end lost 5 bases, the J end lost 7 bases, and 9 bases lay between the germline ends. Germline assignment: CDR1 PRHDT and CDR2 FYEKMQ (reference sequence). The CDR3 length is 12 residues. DNA for the CDR3: TGTGCCAGCAGCCGTAAGGGGAATGAGCAGTTCTTC. Residues: CASSRKGNEQFF.

On this clonotype itself: Relative to the germline gene, one junction end is altered; a read error may explain this. J is TRBJ2-1 and V is TRBV7-2; 13 nucleotides match TRBD2. In germline, CDR1 is SGHTA, CDR2 FQGNSA. CDR3 size: 16 residues. The CDR3, as DNA: TGTGCCACCAGCACCCCGCCGGGACTAGCGGGAAATGAGCAGTTCTTC. Protein product: CATSTPPGLAGNEQFF.

This clonotype has a handful of counts. V and J are TRBV14 and TRBJ2-1; D perhaps matches TRBD1 (5 bases). This CDR3 has 15 residues. The germline gives CDR1 SGHDN, CDR2 FVKESK. Deletions cut 2 bases from V and 6 bases from J, with 14 bases between. For the CDR3, the DNA is TGTGCCAGCAGCCAATGGGGCAGGCGGATCAATGAGCAGTTCTTC. Its translation: CASSQWGRRINEQFF.

A few counts support this clonotype. The J gene is TRBJ2-5, the V gene TRBV4-1; no clear D gene. V dropped 0 bases and J dropped 5 bases, with 13 bases sitting between them. The germline V gene has CDR1 MGHRA and CDR2 YSYEKL. The CDR3 has 15 amino acids. Written as DNA, the CDR3 is TGCGCCAGCAGCCAAGAGTTGGGTGTTCGGGAGACCCAGTACTTC. This codes for CASSQELGVRETQYF.

This clonotype was recorded a few times. The chain links TRBV27 to TRBJ2-1; D unclear. From germline, CDR1 is MNHEY and CDR2 SMNVEV (reference sequence). This CDR3 contains 16 residues. Trimming stripped 1 base from V and 4 bases from J, with 14 bases between. The CDR3 DNA sequence: TGTGCCAGCAGTTTATTAAGTTCCCGAACTTACAATGAGCAGTTCTTC. This translates into CASSLLSSRTYNEQFF.

This clonotype was counted only a few times. The chain has TRBV2 and TRBJ1-1, with a tentative D call TRBD1 (6 bases). With 2 bases removed from V and 3 bases from J, the gap between germline ends came to 16 bases. Per the germline V gene, CDR1 is SNHLY and CDR2 is FYNNEI. CDR3 length: 16 residues. The chain's CDR3 is CASSENGGRKYTEAFF. The CDR3 coding sequence is TGTGCCAGCAGTGAAAATGGGGGGCGCAAGTACACTGAAGCTTTCTTT.

This clonotype came up a few times. The V and J genes are TRBV6-1 and TRBJ2-1, with D possibly called TRBD1 or TRBD2 (6 bases each). The germline V and J ends were trimmed by 10 bases and 0 bases, with 19 bases remaining between them. The CDR3 covers 16 residues. Germline CDR1 reads MNHNS; CDR2 reads SASEGT. The CDR3 region has the DNA TGTGCCACCCGAGGGGGTAGCGGACACTCCTACAATGAGCAGTTCTTC. This codes for CATRGGSGHSYNEQFF.

The V gene is TRBV6-1, the J gene TRBJ2-5; 9 bases line up with TRBD1. The CDR3 totals 16 residues. Germline values: CDR1 MNHNS, CDR2 SASEGT. J was trimmed by 5 bases and V by 2 bases; bases with no gene match: 9. The CDR3 is CASSESSGTGPETQYF. Here the CDR3 DNA reads TGTGCCAGCAGTGAATCCTCCGGGACAGGGCCGGAGACCCAGTACTTC.

This clonotype has at least ten counts. V gene TRBV20-1 combines with J gene TRBJ1-1; 8 nucleotides align to TRBD1. V dropped 6 bases and J dropped 5; count of bases not matched to a gene: 11. CDR1 and CDR2 (germline): DFQATT, SNEGSKA (reference sequence). The CDR3 spans 14 residues. The CDR3 DNA reads TGCAGTGCCCAAAGGGGACAGGATGTTACTGAAGCTTTCTTT. This gives the protein CSAQRGQDVTEAFF.

This chain joins TRBV29-1 and TRBJ2-1; 13 nucleotides align to TRBD2. The germline CDR1 and CDR2 sequences are SQVTM and ANQGSEA. Trimming took 8 bases from V and 3 from J; bases not matched to a gene: 13. This CDR3 is built from 17 residues. The CDR3 coding sequence is TGCAGCTCCCAAGGGACTAGCGGGAAAAATTACTACAATGAGCAGTTCTTC. Amino acids: CSSQGTSGKNYYNEQFF.

Turning to this clonotype: An end of the junction does not agree with germline; a read error may underlie this. The chain links TRBV12-3 or TRBV12-4 to TRBJ2-3, with D perhaps matching TRBD1 (5 bases). The CDR3 sequence is 19 residues long. This chain's CDR3 is CASCLDPLRGRSSTDTQYF. The DNA of the CDR3 is TGTGCCAGCTGTTTAGATCCCCTAAGGGGAAGATCTAGCACAGATACGCAGTATTTT.